This T cell receptor beta chain was sequenced for a study of regulatory T cells in long-lasting Graves disease. Germline-derived CDR1 and CDR2 are LNHDA and SQIVND (reference sequence). The CDR3 runs to 17 residues. The germline V and J ends were trimmed by 2 bases and 2 bases, with 16 bases remaining between them. Arm-PCR of CDR3 regions and iRepertoire HTBI primers were the basis on which TCR beta libraries were built. As originally analysed: Across samples, about 56 TRBV and 12 to 15 TRBJ segments were found. MiXCR, applied by TCRdb to the multiplex PCR reads, yields one record per CDR3 protein. What appears here as the V and J calls and clone size reflects TCRdb's work, not the paper's. The sample has some 370,000 distinct CDR3 sequences, about 11% seen once. Noted time point: newly diagnosed GD, antithyroid drugs for less than 3 months. Extracted RNA from PBMCs served as the source of the TCR library.

The same data also contributed to another study, on T cells in Graves' hyperthyroidism and ophthalmopathy. From that report: Most clonotypes expanded in thyroid above 0.001 were likewise present in blood. A 13 V-J model separated ophthalmopathy from stable hyperthyroidism.

This clonotype originated in a woman under 30 with Graves disease. The rearrangement joins TRBV19 to TRBJ1-5, with D possibly matching TRBD1 (5 bases). This specimen was peripheral blood mononuclear cells (PBMCs), taken at new diagnosis, from a patient treated with antithyroid drugs. The CDR3 nucleotides are TGTGCCAGTAGTATAAGGGGTCGATCAGGGTGCAATCAGCCCCAGCATTTT. Amino acids: CASSIRGRSGCNQPQHF. The full variable domain, rest sourced from reference TRBV19 and TRBJ1-5, is DGGITQSPKYLFRKEGQNVTLSCEQNLNHDAMYWYRQDPGQGLRLIYYSQIVNDFQKGDIAEGYSVSREKKESFPLTVTSAQKNPTAFYLCASSIRGRSGCNQPQHFGDGTRLSIL.